This TCR beta chain derives from a study of regulatory T cells in long-lasting Graves disease. To make TCR beta libraries, researchers used iRepertoire HTBI primers and Arm-PCR of CDR3 regions. TCRdb re-analysed the multiplex PCR reads in MiXCR, keeping a single row per CDR3 protein. There are about 300,000 distinct CDR3 sequences in the sample; about a sixth occur only once, and around 37% lies in the top ten. Time point here: newly diagnosed GD, antithyroid drugs for less than 3 months. PBMC-extracted RNA yielded the TCR library. The CDR3 extends over 15 amino acids. The V gene's germline CDR1 is MNHNS and CDR2 SASEGT. The V end was cut by 6 bases, the J end by 8 bases, with 17 bases between.

The starting material was peripheral blood mononuclear cells (PBMCs), obtained at new diagnosis, from a patient treated with antithyroid drugs. The sequence was collected from a female donor with Graves disease. This chain joins TRBV6-1 and TRBJ1-6, with no clear D. Here the CDR3 DNA reads TGTGCCAGCAGGAAAGGGTCAGGAAGCTATTCACCCCTCCACTTT. Translation gives CASRKGSGSYSPLHF.